The T cell receptor beta chain under discussion was sequenced for a study of blood T cell repertoires in COVID-19. The assay was immunoSEQ multiplex PCR, and TCRdb's table has in-frame clones only and misses some. This table holds some 83,000 clones, less than 90% found once. V lost 2 bases, J lost 6 bases, and 15 bases lay in between. Germline CDR1 SGHRS, CDR2 YFSETQ. The CDR3 sequence is 15 residues long. This clonotype was sampled from a man aged 55 to 70 with active or convalescent COVID-19. The chain carries TRBV5-1 and TRBJ1-5, with D tentatively TRBD1 (5 bases). Source material: peripheral blood. The CDR3 DNA sequence: TGCGCCAGCAGCTTATCCGGCGGGGGGGGTCAGCCCCAGCATTTT. Protein sequence: CASSLSGGGGQPQHF.